The clone carrying this T cell receptor beta chain is a singleton in its sample. With V trimmed by 0 bases and J by 11 bases, 3 bases remained unmatched. CDR1 is SGHTA, CDR2 FQGTGA, per germline. The CDR3 runs to 14 residues. Measured with immunoSEQ multiplex PCR; TCRdb has only the in-frame clones, and not every one. The data contain under 120,000 clones, 85% to 90% of them singletons. This entry is derived from a study of blood T cell repertoires in COVID-19. Study at large: Acute and convalescent COVID-19 samples came from the United States, Italy and Spain. The cDNA or gDNA used as material had been derived from T cells, B-cell-depleted T cells, or PBMCs.

The gene calls are TRBV7-3 and TRBJ2-3, with 12 bases identical to TRBD2. This receptor was identified in a woman older than 75 with acute or convalescent COVID-19. The sequencing input was peripheral blood. The CDR3 DNA follows: TGTGCCAGCAGCTTAACGACTAGCGGGGGTATGCAGTATTTT. Translating gives CASSLTTSGGMQYF.